This T cell receptor beta chain was documented in a study of PD-1 blockade in classical Hodgkin lymphoma. Overall study: Intravenous delivery of nivolumab at 3 mg/kg to patients occurred every 2 weeks.

All patients relapsed after autologous stem cell transplantation, and brentuximab vedotin exposure varied. Patients reached a best response of complete response, partial response or progressive disease. General study results and limits: Prior therapy or disease activity may underlie the repertoire differences, whose causes remain undefined. Complete responders possessed baseline diversity comparable to newly diagnosed patients.

Data came from immunoSEQ multiplex PCR; TCRdb stores just in-frame clones and leaves some out. Of over 50,000 clones detected, approximately 73% appear once; the ten largest clones hold around 15%. Germline V CDR1 and CDR2: MNHNS, SASEGT. CDR3 length equals 17 residues. Trimming cost V 0 bases and J 6 bases; bases outside gene matches: 8. Details on this clone: Its antigen remains unknown.

The sequence came from a human donor with classical Hodgkin lymphoma. The material sequenced was peripheral blood mononuclear cells (PBMCs), taken before the second cycle of nivolumab. V is TRBV6-1 and J is TRBJ2-3; 11 bases line up with TRBD2. The CDR3 DNA is TGTGCCAGCAGTGAAGCGGAACTAGCGGGAGTAGGGGATACGCAGTATTTT. Its protein is CASSEAELAGVGDTQYF.